What follows are 5 T cell receptor beta chains derived from one specimen sequenced in a study of shared clonotypes between healthy human individuals. Only CD45RO-negative cells positively selected for CCR7 counted as naive CD8 cells, so terminally differentiated effector memory CD45RA+ cells were excluded. TCRdb's table, derived via immunoSEQ multiplex PCR, lists solely in-frame clones and lacks some. The sample includes about 1.9 million clones, about 94% of them seen just once. The material sequenced was naive CD8+ T cells from PBMCs. These receptors were taken from a man aged 18 to 30 in good health. Some clones in this sample may be carry-over from other donors' samples.

This rearrangement joins TRBV7-9 to TRBJ1-1; D perhaps matches TRBD1 (5 bases). The CDR3 totals 14 residues. V gave up 3 bases and J gave up 1 base, with 9 bases separating them. Germline values: CDR1 SEHNR, CDR2 FQNEAQ (reference sequence). The CDR3 DNA reads as TGTGCCAGCAGCTTGGGGGTCGGGAACACTGAAGCTTTCTTT. Protein: CASSLGVGNTEAFF.

This chain connects TRBV2 to TRBJ1-1, with D unclear. From germline, CDR1 is SNHLY and CDR2 FYNNEI. V lost 2 bases, J lost 3 bases, and 10 bases lay in between. This CDR3 spans 14 amino acids. CDR3 protein: CASSEPPEDTEAFF. DNA of the CDR3: TGTGCCAGCAGTGAACCCCCCGAGGACACTGAAGCTTTCTTT.

A few counts support this clone. This specimen includes other DNA sequences encoding the same CDR3. V and J are TRBV19 and TRBJ1-5; the D gene is possibly TRBD1 (6 bases). Trimming pared 2 bases from V and 6 bases from J, leaving 8 bases between. CDR1 is LNHDA and CDR2 is SQIVND in the germline V gene (reference sequence). There are 13 residues in the CDR3. As DNA, the CDR3 is TGTGCCAGTAGTATAAGAGGGGGTCAGCCCCAGCATTTT. Translation: CASSIRGGQPQHF.

V gene TRBV7-9 combines with J gene TRBJ2-6, with unresolved D. Looked up from germline, CDR1 is SEHNR and CDR2 is FQNEAQ (reference sequence). This CDR3 is built from 15 residues. V lost 7 bases, J lost 0 bases, and 10 bases lay in between. The CDR3: CASTSVNSGANVLTF. CDR3 sequence (DNA): TGTGCCAGCACGTCAGTGAACTCTGGGGCCAACGTCCTGACTTTC.

The chain combines TRBV4-2 with TRBJ2-3, with a weak D call TRBD2 (6 bases). The CDR3 is made up of 14 amino acids. V was pared by 8 bases and J by 6 bases, with 18 bases between. The germline gives CDR1 LGHNA, CDR2 YNFKEQ. The CDR3 nucleotides read TGTGCCAGCCGGCGAGTAACCCGGGGGGATACGCAGTATTTT. Translating it yields CASRRVTRGDTQYF.